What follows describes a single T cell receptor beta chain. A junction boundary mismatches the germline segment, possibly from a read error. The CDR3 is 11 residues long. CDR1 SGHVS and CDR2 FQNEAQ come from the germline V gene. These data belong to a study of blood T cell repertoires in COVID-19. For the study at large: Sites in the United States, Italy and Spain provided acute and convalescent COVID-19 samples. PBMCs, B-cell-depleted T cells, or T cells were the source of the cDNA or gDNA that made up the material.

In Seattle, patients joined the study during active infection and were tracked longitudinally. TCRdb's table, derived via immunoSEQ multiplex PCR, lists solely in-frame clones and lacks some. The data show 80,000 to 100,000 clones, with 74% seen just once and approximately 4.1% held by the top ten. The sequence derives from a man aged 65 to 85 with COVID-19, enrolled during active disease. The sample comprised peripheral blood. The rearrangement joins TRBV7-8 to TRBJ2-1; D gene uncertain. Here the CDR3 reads CASSLHNERFF. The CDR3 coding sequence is TGTGCCAGCAGCCTGCACAATGAGCGGTTCTTC.